A selection of T cell receptor beta chains follows, all from one sample in a study of CXCR3-negative and CXCR3-positive naive CD8 T cells. TCRdb re-called the 5' RACE reads; every CDR3 protein appears as one record, without DNA. The listing contains 100,000 to 150,000 distinct CDR3 sequences. The sample comprised naive CXCR3- CD8+ T cells from blood. The receptor set was obtained from a human donor in good health. Some clones in this sample may be carry-over from other donors' samples. Each CDR3 is given with its conserved first and last residue.

j_call v_call cdr3_aa
TRBJ2-7 TRBV29-1 CSVESGQGFYEQYF
TRBJ2-2 TRBV11-2 CASSYGLAGVVRNTGELFF
TRBJ2-2 TRBV7-9 CASSSIYRETGELFF
TRBJ2-3 TRBV9 CASSAGGGAWVDTQYF
TRBJ2-2 TRBV7-9 CASSFPGQENTGELFF
TRBJ2-7 TRBV6-2/TRBV6-3 CASSYSSYEQYF
TRBJ2-7 TRBV12-3/TRBV12-4 CANSPPPGEQYF
TRBJ2-3 TRBV7-7 CASSLFPPGLAGEGSSTDTQYF
TRBJ1-1 TRBV7-9 CASSHQTNTEAFF
TRBJ2-1 TRBV7-2 CASSLAQGLARNEQFF
TRBJ2-7 TRBV27 CASSLSSPALGYEQYF
TRBJ1-2 TRBV7-9 CASSFSPAEANYGYTF
TRBJ1-4 TRBV13 CASSQDSGGSNEKLFF
TRBJ2-7 TRBV7-2 CASSLRDSYYEQYF
TRBJ2-7 TRBV6-5 CASSYSPGGSHYEQYF
TRBJ2-3 TRBV3-1 CASSFGGRGTDTQYF
TRBJ2-1 TRBV29-1 CSVWTSDNNEQFF
TRBJ2-2 TRBV29-1 CSAVLRGRGTGELFF
TRBJ2-3 TRBV28 CASKLGGTARARDTQYF
TRBJ1-5 TRBV7-3 CASSHQRAQHF
TRBJ2-5 TRBV14 CASSLKYQETQYF
TRBJ2-2 TRBV5-1 CSSSLGLANTGELFF
TRBJ2-1 TRBV7-9 CASSPLRGLDNEQFF
TRBJ1-3 TRBV29-1 CSVVGGNRNTIYF
TRBJ2-7 TRBV6-2/TRBV6-3 CASSYGGHEQYF
TRBJ2-3 TRBV3-1 CASSPTYRLTDTQYF
TRBJ1-6 TRBV27 CASSLSMASGPLHF
TRBJ2-1 TRBV4-2 CASSQDLRLAGAKDEQFF
TRBJ2-2 TRBV20-1 CSARRTSTNTGELFF
TRBJ2-7 TRBV28 CASSYLAGSSYEQYF
TRBJ2-1 TRBV20-1 CSVSAGGYNEQFF
TRBJ2-1 TRBV29-1 CSEATGVDEQFF
TRBJ2-1 TRBV7-3 CASSLTFVDEQFF
TRBJ2-1 TRBV2 CASSGEQGFLSYNEQFF
TRBJ1-5 TRBV9 CASSVGGRADQPQHF
TRBJ2-7 TRBV29-1 CSVGPQGSEQYF
TRBJ1-1 TRBV7-6 CASSPPRSLNTEAFF
TRBJ2-1 TRBV19 CASSDSGQGHNEQFF
TRBJ2-2 TRBV4-3 CASSPGTGNTGELFF
TRBJ1-1 TRBV9 CASSVEAENTEAFF
TRBJ1-2 TRBV29-1 CSVEEYDSYGYTF
TRBJ2-1 TRBV12-3/TRBV12-4 CASSYGVADEQFF
TRBJ1-6 TRBV30 CAWRWTVGSPLHF
TRBJ1-1 TRBV6-2/TRBV6-3 CASSAAMNTEAFF
TRBJ1-6 TRBV5-5 CASSFGQGDSPLHF
TRBJ2-1 TRBV18 CASLGVDEQFF
TRBJ1-1 TRBV5-5 CASSFWLNTEAFF
TRBJ1-1 TRBV5-1 CASSLTGQSNTEAFF
TRBJ2-3 TRBV12-3/TRBV12-4 CASSEKGSVPTRTDTQYF
TRBJ2-7 TRBV4-2 CASSQDRSYEQYF
TRBJ2-3 TRBV24-1 CATSYEGDTQYF